The next 23 T cell receptor beta chains were all read from a single sample in a study of blood T cell repertoires in COVID-19. Method: immunoSEQ multiplex PCR; TCRdb's copy keeps in-frame clones and lacks some. Among 380,000 or so clones listed, 88% were seen once. The specimen sequenced was PBMCs or T cells enriched from blood (not recorded which). These receptors all stem from a woman between 25 and 40 years old with acute COVID-19.

The CDR3 is CASSIDGTANNSPLHF. The DNA for the CDR3 is TGTGCCAGTAGTATAGACGGGACAGCCAATAATTCACCCCTCCACTTT. The chain has TRBV19 and TRBJ1-6; 7 nucleotides line up with TRBD1. The CDR3 is 16 amino acids. CDR1 is LNHDA and CDR2 is SQIVND in the germline V gene (reference sequence). With 0 bases clipped from V and 5 bases from J, the junction kept 4 bases outside the gene matches.

The CDR3 region has the DNA TGTGCCAGCAGTTCGACAGGTTACAATGAGCAGTTCTTC. Translation: CASSSTGYNEQFF. J is TRBJ2-1 and V is TRBV12-3 or TRBV12-4, with D tentatively TRBD1 (6 bases). The CDR3 contains 13 residues. The V and J ends lost 4 bases and 4 bases respectively, with 8 bases between them.

The chain recombines TRBV5-1 with TRBJ2-7; D might be TRBD1 (5 bases). V was pared by 4 bases and J by 5 bases, with 19 bases between. This CDR3 has 15 residues. Germline V gene data show CDR1 as SGHRS and CDR2 as YFSETQ. CDR3 loop: CASSLTAPPGHEQYF. CDR3 nucleotides: TGCGCCAGCAGCCTGACAGCACCGCCAGGCCACGAGCAGTACTTC.

This clone was recorded once. The chain links TRBV19 to TRBJ2-5; 9 bases are shared with TRBD2. The V segment lost 7 bases and the J segment 1 base; nucleotides outside the gene matches: 4. CDR1 and CDR2 (germline): LNHDA, SQIVND (reference sequence). This CDR3 has 14 amino acids. CDR3 DNA sequence: TGTGCCAGTATGGCTAGCGGGGCCCAAGAGACCCAGTACTTC. It is translated as CASMASGAQETQYF. The full variable domain, rest sourced from reference TRBV19 and TRBJ2-5, is DGGITQSPKYLFRKEGQNVTLSCEQNLNHDAMYWYRQDPGQGLRLIYYSQIVNDFQKGDIAEGYSVSREKKESFPLTVTSAQKNPTAFYLCASMASGAQETQYFGPGTRLLVL.

The chain couples TRBV5-1 to TRBJ2-5; a weak D match, TRBD2 (7 bases). Germline V gives CDR1 SGHRS, CDR2 YFSETQ. The V end was cut by 0 bases, the J end by 1 base, with 16 bases between. The CDR3 runs to 17 residues. The CDR3: CASSLATTRGPQETQYF. In nucleotides, the CDR3 is TGCGCCAGCAGCTTGGCGACCACGCGGGGGCCCCAAGAGACCCAGTACTTC.

The table lists this clone with a few counts. The rearrangement links TRBV2 to TRBJ1-5; D is perhaps TRBD1 (6 bases). V shed 8 bases and J shed 5 bases, with 13 bases lying between them. The germline gives CDR1 SNHLY, CDR2 FYNNEI. This CDR3 has 13 residues. DNA of the CDR3: TGTGCCAGCCAGACAGGCACGTATCAGCCCCAGCATTTT. The encoded protein is CASQTGTYQPQHF.

V usage is TRBV19 and J usage is TRBJ1-6; tentative D call: TRBD1 (5 bases). There are 14 residues in the CDR3. The germline V gene has CDR1 LNHDA and CDR2 SQIVND (reference sequence). V lost 5 bases and J lost 5, with 10 bases in between. The CDR3 region has the DNA TGTGCCAGTAGTTTTGGACAAGATAATTCACCCCTCCACTTT. It translates to CASSFGQDNSPLHF.

This clone was recorded once. The rearrangement uses TRBV30 and TRBJ1-2, with 7 positions matching TRBD1. Looked up from germline, CDR1 is GTSNPN and CDR2 is SVGIG (reference sequence). With V trimmed by 3 bases and J by 1 base, 11 bases remained unmatched. There are 16 residues in the CDR3. This chain's CDR3 is CAWRRQGQGVNYGYTF. CDR3 nucleotides: TGTGCCTGGAGGAGACAGGGTCAGGGGGTTAACTATGGCTACACCTTC.

The rearrangement links TRBV10-1 to TRBJ2-7; 9 bases are shared with TRBD1. This CDR3 spans 12 amino acids. V dropped 8 bases and J dropped 4; count of bases not matched to a gene: 3. Germline V gene sequence: CDR1 WNHNN, CDR2 SYGVQD (reference sequence). The CDR3 nucleotides read TGCGCCAGCGGGGACAGGGCTTACGAGCAGTACTTC. It is translated as CASGDRAYEQYF.

The chain recombines TRBV5-4 with TRBJ1-1; TRBD1 agrees at 7 bases. The length of the CDR3 is 16 residues. The ends lost 0 bases at V and 2 bases at J; junction bases unmatched: 7. The germline gives CDR1 SGHNT, CDR2 YYREEE (reference sequence). In nucleotides, the CDR3 is TGTGCCAGCAGCTTGGCGAGTAGGGGGCTTAACACTGAAGCTTTCTTT. It translates to CASSLASRGLNTEAFF.

V usage is TRBV9 and J usage is TRBJ2-1, with D perhaps TRBD1 (7 bases). Trimming pared 3 bases from V and 5 bases from J, leaving 27 bases between. Germline-derived CDR1 and CDR2 are SGDLS and YYNGEE. The CDR3 is 19 residues long. CDR3 protein: CASSEGQPKGGLWDNEQFF. The CDR3 coding sequence is TGTGCCAGCAGCGAGGGACAGCCGAAGGGGGGCCTTTGGGACAATGAGCAGTTCTTC.

The chain recombines TRBV10-3 with TRBJ1-2, with 10 bases matching TRBD1. The CDR3 covers 15 residues. Losses at the gene ends were 4 bases for V and 7 bases for J; bases not matched to a gene: 9. Looked up from germline, CDR1 is ENHRY and CDR2 is SYGVKD. Here the CDR3 reads CAISAPGQGSGGYTF. DNA of the CDR3: TGTGCCATCAGTGCTCCGGGACAGGGGTCCGGTGGCTACACCTTC.

V usage is TRBV18 and J usage is TRBJ2-1, with unresolved D. Per germline, CDR1 KGHSH and CDR2 LQKENI. V was cut by 0 bases and J by 10 bases, with 16 bases left in between. The length of the CDR3 is 15 residues. The CDR3 sequence: CASSPPTSVRKEQFF. CDR3 nucleotide sequence: TGTGCCAGCTCACCACCTACGTCTGTGAGGAAGGAGCAGTTCTTC.

The gene calls are TRBV5-1 and TRBJ1-3; D not certain. In germline, CDR1 is SGHRS, CDR2 YFSETQ. V was clipped by 4 bases and J by 2 bases, with 16 bases between them. This CDR3 is 16 amino acids long. The CDR3 DNA is TGCGCCAGCAGCACCCCCACAGAGAGTCCTGGAAACACCATATATTTT. This sequence encodes CASSTPTESPGNTIYF.

CDR3 in amino acids: CASQRGASYEQYF. CDR3 sequence (DNA): TGTGCCAGTCAGCGGGGAGCGTCCTACGAGCAGTACTTC. The V call is TRBV2, the J call TRBJ2-7; TRBD2 matches at 7 bases. Germline values: CDR1 SNHLY, CDR2 FYNNEI. The CDR3 covers 13 residues. The V gene end was trimmed by 9 bases and the J gene end by 1 base; junction bases not matched to a gene: 6.

V gene TRBV3-1 (or the pseudogene TRBV3-2) combines with J gene TRBJ2-7, with 7 bases fitting TRBD1. This CDR3 region has 14 residues. CDR1 and CDR2 (germline): LGHDT, YNNKEL (reference sequence). V shed 4 bases and J 4 bases; nucleotides not matched to a gene: 7. CDR3 region: CASSLPGQTYEQYF. CDR3 in DNA: TGTGCCAGCAGCCTTCCGGGACAGACTTACGAGCAGTACTTC.

This clone was seen a few times. V gene TRBV6-4 combines with J gene TRBJ1-2; D gene ambiguous. Germline-derived CDR1 and CDR2 are MRHNA and SNTAGT. V gave up 6 bases and J gave up 5 bases, with 19 bases separating them. The CDR3 extends over 15 amino acids. The CDR3 protein is CASRKTGDGNYGYTF. Written as DNA, the CDR3 is TGTGCCAGCAGGAAAACTGGAGACGGGAATTATGGCTACACCTTC.

The J gene is TRBJ1-1, the V gene TRBV18; D may be TRBD1 (5 bases). This CDR3 region has 14 residues. Looked up from germline, CDR1 is KGHSH and CDR2 is LQKENI. Deletions cut 5 bases from V and 6 bases from J, with 16 bases between. The CDR3 region is CASSSEQGLSEAFF. The CDR3 DNA sequence: TGTGCCAGCTCATCGGAGCAGGGCCTTTCTGAAGCTTTCTTT. The entire variable domain, with the rest obtained from reference TRBV18 and TRBJ1-1, is as follows: NAGVMQNPRHLVRRRGQEARLRCSPMKGHSHVYWYRQLPEEGLKFMVYLQKENIIDESGMPKERFSAEFPKEGPSILRIQQVVRGDSAAYFCASSSEQGLSEAFFGQGTRLTVV.

This rearrangement joins TRBV5-1 to TRBJ2-7; TRBD2 matches 10 bases. This CDR3 region has 20 residues. Germline V gene lookup returns CDR1 SGHRS and CDR2 YFSETQ. The ends lost 1 base at V and 4 bases at J; junction bases unmatched: 20. The CDR3 is CASSLPLTGVWTSGTYEQYF. CDR3 bases: TGCGCCAGCAGCTTGCCTTTGACAGGGGTATGGACTAGCGGTACTTACGAGCAGTACTTC.

The genes are TRBV7-6 and TRBJ1-4, with TRBD1 matching 7 bases. The CDR3 spans 15 residues. Germline-derived CDR1 and CDR2 are SGHVS and FNYEAQ. V lost 6 bases and J lost 3; bases outside the gene matches: 7. DNA of the CDR3: TGTGCCAGCAGTGCAACCGGGACAGCTAATGAAAAACTGTTTTTT. Protein sequence: CASSATGTANEKLFF.

This clone appeared once. CDR3 loop: CASSYRGSGGSDTQYF. The CDR3 nucleotides read TGTGCCAGCAGCTACCGGGGTAGCGGGGGCTCAGATACGCAGTATTTT. The gene calls are TRBV11-3 and TRBJ2-3, with 9 bases fitting TRBD2. Trimming at V came to 4 bases and at J to 4 bases, leaving 9 bases not matched to a gene. Germline V gene sequence: CDR1 SGHNT, CDR2 YENEEA. The CDR3 covers 16 residues.

The chain joins TRBV5-1 to TRBJ2-4; D is possibly TRBD1 (6 bases). Trimming removed 5 bases at V and 5 bases at J, with 20 bases between. Germline lookup yields CDR1 SGHRS and CDR2 YFSETQ. The CDR3 contains 16 residues. In DNA, the CDR3 is TGCGCCAGCAGATCAGTCCGGTTGGGACACGAAAACATTCAGTACTTC. This codes for CASRSVRLGHENIQYF. Complete variable domain (other parts from reference TRBV5-1 and TRBJ2-4): KAGVTQTPRYLIKTRGQQVTLSCSPISGHRSVSWYQQTPGQGLQFLFEYFSETQRNKGNFPGRFSGRQFSNSRSEMNVSTLELGDSALYLCASRSVRLGHENIQYFGAGTRLSVL.

V gene TRBV7-9 combines with J gene TRBJ1-1, with unresolved D. CDR1 is SEHNR and CDR2 is FQNEAQ in the germline V gene (reference sequence). The ends were cut back, 2 bases at V and 5 bases at J, with 6 bases in the middle. The CDR3 contains 12 residues. The CDR3 here is CASSLLSTEAFF. The CDR3 nucleotides read TGTGCCAGCAGCTTACTCAGTACTGAAGCTTTCTTT.